This is a list of T cell receptor beta chains from one sample in a study of blood T cell repertoires in COVID-19. Here immunoSEQ multiplex PCR was the method, and the copy in TCRdb shows in-frame clones only, minus some. Seen here are around 140,000 clones, about four fifths observed once, and the top ten hold about 3.5%. Sequenced: peripheral blood. The receptors were gathered from a man in his 70s who had recovered from COVID-19. The CDR3 runs from the conserved cysteine through the conserved F or W. A D gene is named only where the DNA matches it firmly. Only some rows state a clone size, as once, few, many or a class for expanded clones.

v_gene: TRBV19; abundance: once; j_gene: TRBJ2-7; d_gene: NA; CDR3aa: CASSIGVLAYEQYF; CDR3nt: TGTGCCAGTAGTATCGGGGTGTTGGCCTACGAGCAGTACTTC
v_gene: TRBV5-4; abundance: NA; j_gene: TRBJ2-7; d_gene: TRBD2; CDR3aa: CASSLGSSGTSAYEQYF; CDR3nt: TGTGCCAGCAGCTTGGGTTCTAGCGGGACTTCGGCCTACGAGCAGTACTTC
v_gene: TRBV18; abundance: few; j_gene: TRBJ2-5; d_gene: TRBD2; CDR3aa: CASTAGGGETQYF; CDR3nt: TGTGCCAGCACGGCGGGAGGAGGGGAGACCCAGTACTTC
v_gene: TRBV2; abundance: NA; j_gene: TRBJ2-3; d_gene: NA; CDR3aa: CATAAADTDTQYF; CDR3nt: TGTGCCACGGCGGCGGCGGACACAGATACGCAGTATTTT
v_gene: TRBV18; abundance: NA; j_gene: TRBJ1-1; d_gene: TRBD1; CDR3aa: CASLDRDTEAFF; CDR3nt: TGTGCCAGCCTGGACAGGGACACTGAAGCTTTCTTT
v_gene: TRBV6-1; abundance: NA; j_gene: TRBJ2-3; d_gene: NA; CDR3aa: CASSEALYGRSTDTQYF; CDR3nt: TGTGCCAGCAGTGAAGCGCTTTACGGGAGAAGCACAGATACGCAGTATTTT
v_gene: TRBV5-6; abundance: NA; j_gene: TRBJ2-7; d_gene: NA; CDR3aa: CASSLNPLGQFGYEQYF; CDR3nt: TGTGCCAGCAGCTTGAACCCACTCGGACAGTTTGGATACGAGCAGTACTTC
v_gene: TRBV10-1; abundance: NA; j_gene: TRBJ2-7; d_gene: NA; CDR3aa: CASSDQFSRYEQYF; CDR3nt: TGCGCCAGCAGCGACCAGTTTAGCCGCTACGAGCAGTACTTC
v_gene: TRBV6-4; abundance: NA; j_gene: TRBJ2-1; d_gene: NA; CDR3aa: CASSDSSIEDIQFF; CDR3nt: TGTGCCAGCAGTGACTCGTCTATTGAGGATATCCAGTTCTTC
v_gene: TRBV2; abundance: NA; j_gene: TRBJ1-1; d_gene: NA; CDR3aa: CASRLDSRTEAFF; CDR3nt: TGTGCCAGCAGACTCGACTCCCGAACTGAAGCTTTCTTT
v_gene: TRBV19; abundance: NA; j_gene: TRBJ1-2; d_gene: TRBD1; CDR3aa: CASRLTTGGKGYTF; CDR3nt: TGTGCCAGTAGGCTCACTACAGGGGGCAAAGGCTACACCTTC
v_gene: TRBV14; abundance: NA; j_gene: TRBJ1-2; d_gene: NA; CDR3aa: CASSQDIGPSYNYGYTF; CDR3nt: TGTGCCAGCAGCCAAGATATTGGGCCGTCTTATAACTATGGCTACACCTTC
v_gene: TRBV12-3/TRBV12-4; abundance: NA; j_gene: TRBJ1-5; d_gene: NA; CDR3aa: CASSFNSNQPQHF; CDR3nt: TGTGCCAGCAGTTTCAACAGTAATCAGCCCCAGCATTTT
v_gene: TRBV6-1; abundance: NA; j_gene: TRBJ2-7; d_gene: NA; CDR3aa: CASSEVSREQYF; CDR3nt: TGTGCCAGCAGTGAAGTCTCGCGCGAGCAGTACTTC
v_gene: TRBV7-3; abundance: NA; j_gene: TRBJ2-1; d_gene: TRBD1; CDR3aa: CASSSDRGPGEQFF; CDR3nt: TGTGCCAGCAGCTCCGACAGGGGGCCGGGTGAGCAGTTCTTC
v_gene: TRBV7-9; abundance: NA; j_gene: TRBJ1-2; d_gene: NA; CDR3aa: CASSSVLGALNGYTF; CDR3nt: TGTGCCAGCAGCTCTGTTTTGGGGGCGCTTAATGGCTACACCTTC
v_gene: TRBV9; abundance: NA; j_gene: TRBJ2-3; d_gene: NA; CDR3aa: CASSETTRTDTQYF; CDR3nt: TGTGCCAGCAGCGAGACTACCCGCACAGATACGCAGTATTTT
v_gene: TRBV5-6; abundance: NA; j_gene: TRBJ1-2; d_gene: TRBD1; CDR3aa: CASRHDRGSSYTF; CDR3nt: TGTGCCAGCAGACATGACAGGGGATCTAGCTACACCTTC
v_gene: TRBV9; abundance: NA; j_gene: TRBJ2-4; d_gene: NA; CDR3aa: CASSVGQWQNIQYF; CDR3nt: TGTGCCAGCAGCGTCGGACAGTGGCAGAACATTCAGTACTTC
v_gene: TRBV9; abundance: NA; j_gene: TRBJ2-1; d_gene: NA; CDR3aa: CASSVVIADTYNEQFF; CDR3nt: TGTGCCAGCAGCGTAGTCATAGCGGATACCTACAATGAGCAGTTCTTC
v_gene: TRBV6-5; abundance: NA; j_gene: TRBJ1-5; d_gene: TRBD1; CDR3aa: CASSNRGVNQPQHF; CDR3nt: TGTGCCAGCAGCAACAGGGGAGTCAATCAGCCCCAGCATTTT
v_gene: TRBV19; abundance: NA; j_gene: TRBJ1-3; d_gene: NA; CDR3aa: CASKDSFTGNTIYF; CDR3nt: TGTGCCAGTAAGGACAGTTTTACTGGAAACACCATATATTTT
v_gene: TRBV4-2; abundance: NA; j_gene: TRBJ2-5; d_gene: NA; CDR3aa: CASSQGVGGAEETQYF; CDR3nt: TGTGCCAGCAGCCAAGGGGTTGGCGGCGCCGAAGAGACCCAGTACTTC
v_gene: TRBV5-1; abundance: NA; j_gene: TRBJ2-3; d_gene: TRBD2; CDR3aa: CASSLGPSGTSTDTQYF; CDR3nt: TGCGCCAGCAGCTTGGGTCCTAGCGGAACTAGCACAGATACGCAGTATTTT
v_gene: TRBV4-1; abundance: few; j_gene: TRBJ2-7; d_gene: TRBD1; CDR3aa: CASSHRQGAYEQYF; CDR3nt: TGCGCCAGCAGCCATCGACAGGGGGCGTACGAGCAGTACTTC
v_gene: TRBV7-2; abundance: NA; j_gene: TRBJ2-2; d_gene: NA; CDR3aa: CATGSRSNTGELFF; CDR3nt: TGTGCCACAGGCTCGAGATCGAACACCGGGGAGCTGTTTTTT
v_gene: TRBV5-4; abundance: NA; j_gene: TRBJ1-2; d_gene: TRBD1; CDR3aa: CASKARTGGLYGYTF; CDR3nt: TGTGCCAGCAAAGCCCGGACAGGGGGCCTCTATGGCTACACCTTC
v_gene: TRBV7-6; abundance: NA; j_gene: TRBJ2-7; d_gene: NA; CDR3aa: CASSLESWGHQRVYF; CDR3nt: TGTGCCAGCAGCTTAGAATCGTGGGGACACCAACGAGTGTACTTC
v_gene: TRBV13; abundance: NA; j_gene: TRBJ2-1; d_gene: NA; CDR3aa: CASSLRADLYNEQFF; CDR3nt: TGTGCCAGCAGCTTAAGAGCGGACCTCTACAATGAGCAGTTCTTC
v_gene: TRBV4-1; abundance: NA; j_gene: TRBJ1-5; d_gene: NA; CDR3aa: CASSWTDSNQPQHF; CDR3nt: TGCGCCAGCAGTTGGACAGATAGCAATCAGCCCCAGCATTTT
v_gene: TRBV6-2/TRBV6-3; abundance: NA; j_gene: TRBJ1-3; d_gene: NA; CDR3aa: CASSYQGHSGNTIYF; CDR3nt: TGTGCCAGCAGTTACCAGGGGCACTCTGGAAACACCATATATTTT
v_gene: TRBV2; abundance: NA; j_gene: TRBJ1-6; d_gene: TRBD1; CDR3aa: CASSPGTGYNSPLHF; CDR3nt: TGTGCCAGCAGTCCAGGGACAGGATATAATTCACCCCTCCACTTT
v_gene: TRBV7-9; abundance: NA; j_gene: TRBJ1-2; d_gene: TRBD1; CDR3aa: CASSFGQGPNYGYTF; CDR3nt: TGTGCCAGCAGCTTCGGACAGGGCCCTAACTATGGCTACACCTTC
v_gene: TRBV27; abundance: NA; j_gene: TRBJ2-7; d_gene: TRBD1; CDR3aa: CASSSLRTGKDEQYF; CDR3nt: TGTGCCAGCAGTTCCTTACGGACAGGAAAGGACGAGCAGTACTTC
v_gene: TRBV10-3; abundance: few; j_gene: TRBJ2-7; d_gene: TRBD2; CDR3aa: CAISEALAGPSSYEQYF; CDR3nt: TGTGCCATCAGTGAGGCACTAGCGGGCCCGAGCTCCTACGAGCAGTACTTC
v_gene: TRBV30; abundance: NA; j_gene: TRBJ1-1; d_gene: NA; CDR3aa: CAWTEGSHTEAFF; CDR3nt: TGTGCCTGGACGGAGGGGAGTCACACTGAAGCTTTCTTT
v_gene: TRBV7-2; abundance: NA; j_gene: TRBJ2-3; d_gene: TRBD1; CDR3aa: CASSQGADTQYF; CDR3nt: TGTGCCAGCAGCCAGGGGGCTGATACGCAGTATTTT
v_gene: TRBV11-2; abundance: NA; j_gene: TRBJ2-3; d_gene: NA; CDR3aa: CASSPLAHTDTQYF; CDR3nt: TGTGCCAGCAGCCCCTTGGCACATACAGATACGCAGTATTTT
v_gene: TRBV4-3; abundance: NA; j_gene: TRBJ2-2; d_gene: TRBD2; CDR3aa: CASSQDTSGAHRELFF; CDR3nt: TGCGCCAGCAGCCAAGATACTAGCGGGGCCCATCGGGAGCTGTTTTTT
v_gene: TRBV19; abundance: NA; j_gene: TRBJ2-7; d_gene: TRBD1; CDR3aa: CASSKAADRKRYEQYF; CDR3nt: TGTGCCAGTAGTAAAGCCGCGGACAGGAAGAGATACGAGCAGTACTTC
v_gene: TRBV18; abundance: NA; j_gene: TRBJ2-7; d_gene: TRBD2; CDR3aa: CASSPAGTSGPVSDKYEQYF; CDR3nt: TGTGCCAGCTCACCCGCAGGGACTAGCGGACCAGTCTCCGATAAATACGAGCAGTACTTC
v_gene: TRBV5-1; abundance: NA; j_gene: TRBJ1-5; d_gene: TRBD1; CDR3aa: CASSALTGVGGDQPQHF; CDR3nt: TGCGCCAGCAGCGCCCTGACAGGGGTGGGGGGCGATCAGCCCCAGCATTTT
v_gene: TRBV6-5; abundance: NA; j_gene: TRBJ2-3; d_gene: TRBD1; CDR3aa: CASRDRGDTADTQYF; CDR3nt: TGTGCCAGCAGAGACAGGGGGGACACCGCAGATACGCAGTATTTT
v_gene: TRBV5-4; abundance: NA; j_gene: TRBJ2-2; d_gene: TRBD2; CDR3aa: CASSSTRGSANTGELFF; CDR3nt: TGTGCCAGCAGCTCTACTCGCGGGAGCGCGAACACCGGGGAGCTGTTTTTT
v_gene: TRBV7-9; abundance: once; j_gene: TRBJ2-5; d_gene: TRBD2; CDR3aa: CASSPGLAGAWRETQYF; CDR3nt: TGTGCCAGCAGCCCCGGACTAGCGGGAGCCTGGCGGGAGACCCAGTACTTC
v_gene: TRBV4-2; abundance: NA; j_gene: TRBJ1-2; d_gene: NA; CDR3aa: CASSQGSGSFYGYTF; CDR3nt: TGTGCCAGCAGCCAAGGGTCAGGGTCGTTCTATGGCTACACCTTC
v_gene: TRBV19; abundance: NA; j_gene: TRBJ1-2; d_gene: TRBD1; CDR3aa: CASRATGNYGYTF; CDR3nt: TGTGCCAGTAGGGCGACAGGGAACTATGGCTACACCTTC
v_gene: TRBV20-1; abundance: NA; j_gene: TRBJ1-1; d_gene: NA; CDR3aa: CSASYQAGTEAFF; CDR3nt: TGCAGTGCTAGTTACCAGGCGGGGACTGAAGCTTTCTTT
v_gene: TRBV29-1; abundance: few; j_gene: TRBJ1-4; d_gene: NA; CDR3aa: CSARGGMNNEKLFF; CDR3nt: TGCAGCGCGAGGGGGGGGATGAATAATGAAAAACTGTTTTTT
v_gene: TRBV11-1; abundance: NA; j_gene: TRBJ2-5; d_gene: NA; CDR3aa: CASSSGVAQYF; CDR3nt: TGTGCCAGCAGCTCCGGGGTGGCCCAGTACTTC
v_gene: TRBV7-8; abundance: NA; j_gene: TRBJ1-3; d_gene: TRBD1; CDR3aa: CASSPTGVSGNTIYF; CDR3nt: TGTGCCAGCAGCCCCACAGGGGTTAGTGGAAACACCATATATTTT
v_gene: TRBV6-5; abundance: NA; j_gene: TRBJ2-3; d_gene: NA; CDR3aa: CANQPWRYTQYF; CDR3nt: TGTGCCAATCAGCCTTGGAGGTATACGCAGTATTTT
v_gene: TRBV30; abundance: NA; j_gene: TRBJ2-2; d_gene: TRBD1; CDR3aa: CAWSKGQGATGELFF; CDR3nt: TGTGCCTGGAGTAAGGGACAGGGGGCGACCGGGGAGCTGTTTTTT
v_gene: TRBV6-5; abundance: NA; j_gene: TRBJ1-5; d_gene: TRBD1; CDR3aa: CASAWTGNSNQPQHF; CDR3nt: TGTGCCAGCGCTTGGACAGGGAATAGCAATCAGCCCCAGCATTTT